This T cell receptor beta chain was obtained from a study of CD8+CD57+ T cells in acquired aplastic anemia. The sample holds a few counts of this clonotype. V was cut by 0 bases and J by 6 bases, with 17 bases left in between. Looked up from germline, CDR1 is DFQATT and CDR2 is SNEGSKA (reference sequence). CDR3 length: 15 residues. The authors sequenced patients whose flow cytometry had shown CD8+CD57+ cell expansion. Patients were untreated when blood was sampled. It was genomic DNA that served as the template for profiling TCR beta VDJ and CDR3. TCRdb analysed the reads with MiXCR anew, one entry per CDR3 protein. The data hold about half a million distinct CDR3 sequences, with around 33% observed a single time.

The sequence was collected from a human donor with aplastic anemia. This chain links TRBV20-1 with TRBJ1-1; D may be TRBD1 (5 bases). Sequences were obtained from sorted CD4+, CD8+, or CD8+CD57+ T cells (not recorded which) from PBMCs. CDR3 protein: CSARDKRDGGAEAFF. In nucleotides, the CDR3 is TGCAGTGCTAGAGATAAAAGGGACGGTGGGGCTGAAGCTTTCTTT.